Listed below are T cell receptor beta chains from one sample, sequenced in a study of cytomegalovirus exposure and HLA in healthy donors. TCRdb's copy holds only in-frame clones and misses some; the assay was immunoSEQ multiplex PCR. The table includes roughly 200,000 clones, 8.5% to 10% detected once. Input material: PBMCs. The receptors here all came from a woman aged 25 to 45 in good health and CMV-seropositive. The CDR3 runs from the conserved cysteine through the conserved F or W. D genes are given only for firm matches. Not all rows give a size; the values are once, few, many and, for expanded clones, a class.

D	size	V	J	CDR3	DNA
.	few	TRBV6-1	TRBJ1-2	CASRGASNYGYTF	TGTGCCAGCAGGGGGGCGAGTAACTATGGCTACACCTTC
TRBD2	few	TRBV6-1	TRBJ2-5	CASSDEGLAGGGGETQYF	TGTGCCAGCAGTGACGAGGGACTAGCGGGAGGGGGCGGTGAGACCCAGTACTTC
.	.	TRBV7-9	TRBJ1-1	CASSPQGLGTEAFF	TGTGCCAGCAGCCCTCAGGGGCTGGGCACTGAAGCTTTCTTT
TRBD1	few	TRBV4-2	TRBJ1-5	CASSPRDRGGQPQHF	TGTGCCAGCAGCCCCCGGGACAGGGGAGGTCAGCCCCAGCATTTT
TRBD1	few	TRBV29-1	TRBJ2-5	CSPPDREQVQETQYF	TGCAGCCCCCCAGACAGGGAACAGGTCCAAGAGACCCAGTACTTC
TRBD1	.	TRBV19	TRBJ2-1	CASRRTGGFSYNEQFF	TGTGCCAGTAGGAGGACAGGGGGCTTTTCCTACAATGAGCAGTTCTTC
.	.	TRBV21-1	TRBJ1-5	CASSKAGQAYQPQHF	TGTGCCAGCAGCAAAGCGGGACAGGCCTATCAGCCCCAGCATTTT
.	.	TRBV4-1	TRBJ2-7	CASSDAAYSYEQYF	TGCGCCAGCAGCGACGCGGCTTACTCCTACGAGCAGTACTTC
.	few	TRBV13	TRBJ1-6	CASSLGTENNSPLHF	TGTGCCAGCAGCTTAGGGACGGAGAATAATTCACCCCTCCACTTT
.	few	TRBV5-1	TRBJ2-1	CASSPGSVFSEQFF	TGCGCCAGCAGCCCCGGGTCGGTATTTAGTGAGCAGTTCTTC
.	few	TRBV4-1	TRBJ1-4	CASSLTVPEKLFF	TGCGCCAGCAGCCTTACAGTGCCTGAAAAACTGTTTTTT
TRBD2	few	TRBV5-1	TRBJ2-7	CASSLLADSSYEQYF	TGCGCCAGCAGCTTACTAGCGGATAGCTCCTACGAGCAGTACTTC
TRBD2	few	TRBV29-1	TRBJ2-1	CSVEKLAGSYNEQFF	TGCAGCGTGGAAAAACTAGCGGGTTCCTACAATGAGCAGTTCTTC
TRBD2	.	TRBV7-3	TRBJ2-1	CASSSLPGTSINEQFF	TGTGCCAGCAGCTCCCTTCCCGGGACTAGCATAAATGAGCAGTTCTTC
.	.	TRBV18	TRBJ1-1	CASSPPSREMNTEAFF	TGTGCCAGCTCACCCCCGTCGCGAGAAATGAACACTGAAGCTTTCTTT
TRBD2	.	TRBV7-8	TRBJ2-7	CASTLTSGWGLSSYEQYF	TGTGCCAGCACCCTGACTAGCGGTTGGGGTTTAAGCTCCTACGAGCAGTACTTC
.	few	TRBV6-1	TRBJ2-3	CASLTGVTDTQYF	TGTGCCAGCTTAACGGGAGTCACAGATACGCAGTATTTT
TRBD1	.	TRBV15	TRBJ2-7	CATSFATPGTGAYEQYF	TGTGCCACCAGCTTTGCTACCCCCGGGACAGGAGCCTACGAGCAGTACTTC
TRBD2	few	TRBV5-4	TRBJ2-7	CASSLTSGSYEQYF	TGTGCCAGCAGCCTGACTAGCGGTTCCTACGAGCAGTACTTC
.	.	TRBV11-3	TRBJ2-3	CASSISTDTQYF	TGTGCCAGCAGCATAAGCACAGATACGCAGTATTTT
TRBD1	few	TRBV4-1	TRBJ1-2	CASSQDLNRGLNYGYTF	TGCGCCAGCAGCCAGGACCTAAACAGGGGACTTAACTATGGCTACACCTTC
.	.	TRBV6-6	TRBJ1-4	CASSYSAGGSEKLFF	TGTGCCAGCAGTTACTCAGCGGGCGGGAGTGAAAAACTGTTTTTT
.	.	TRBV7-2	TRBJ2-1	CASSLTLTRQEQFF	TGTGCCAGCAGCCTAACGCTTACCCGACAGGAGCAGTTCTTC
.	.	TRBV9	TRBJ1-2	CASSVEESDTYGYTF	TGTGCCAGCAGCGTAGAAGAATCGGACACCTATGGCTACACCTTC
TRBD2	few	TRBV2	TRBJ2-5	CASSDSLAGQQETQYF	TGTGCCAGCAGTGACTCACTAGCGGGGCAGCAAGAGACCCAGTACTTC
.	.	TRBV9	TRBJ2-2	CASSVAAENTGELFF	TGTGCCAGCAGCGTAGCGGCGGAGAACACCGGGGAGCTGTTTTTT
.	few	TRBV18	TRBJ2-1	CASSQDAGYEQFF	TGTGCCAGCTCGCAAGACGCAGGGTACGAGCAGTTCTTC
.	.	TRBV5-1	TRBJ2-1	CASSVNYNEQFF	TGCGCCAGCAGCGTCAACTACAATGAGCAGTTCTTC
.	.	TRBV4-2	TRBJ2-5	CASSQVLKSGIQGETQYF	TGTGCCAGCAGCCAAGTCCTTAAAAGCGGGATTCAGGGGGAGACCCAGTACTTC
TRBD1	.	TRBV6-1	TRBJ2-7	CASSGRTGKYEQYF	TGTGCCAGCAGTGGACGGACAGGGAAGTACGAGCAGTACTTC
TRBD1	.	TRBV6-1	TRBJ1-1	CASSERTGGITEAFF	TGTGCCAGCAGTGAAAGGACAGGTGGAATCACTGAAGCTTTCTTT
TRBD1	few	TRBV11-2	TRBJ1-1	CASSLVAGGRGTEAFF	TGTGCCAGCAGCTTAGTGGCAGGGGGCCGGGGCACTGAAGCTTTCTTT
.	.	TRBV13	TRBJ2-5	CASSLGGAGQETQYF	TGTGCCAGCAGCTTAGGGGGAGCGGGTCAAGAGACCCAGTACTTC
TRBD2	.	TRBV4-1	TRBJ2-5	CASSHGAGGLTETQYF	TGCGCCAGCAGCCACGGAGCGGGAGGGCTCACTGAGACCCAGTACTTC
.	.	TRBV28	TRBJ2-5	CASSSPALEGETQYF	TGTGCCAGCAGTTCCCCTGCCCTGGAGGGTGAGACCCAGTACTTC
.	.	TRBV6-1	TRBJ1-1	CASSVTGGKTEAFF	TGTGCCAGCTCGGTGACGGGGGGAAAGACTGAAGCTTTCTTT
.	.	TRBV5-6	TRBJ1-6	CASSAGQPVSPLHF	TGTGCCAGCAGCGCCGGACAGCCTGTTTCACCCCTCCACTTT
.	.	TRBV6-1	TRBJ1-6	CASSAGGPLHF	TGTGCCAGCAGTGCGGGGGGACCCCTCCACTTT
.	.	TRBV7-9	TRBJ1-1	CASSLSREAFF	TGTGCCAGCAGCTTATCGCGGGAAGCTTTCTTT
.	few	TRBV5-1	TRBJ1-5	CASSAAPTAPNQPQHF	TGCGCCAGCAGCGCTGCCCCGACAGCCCCCAATCAGCCCCAGCATTTT
TRBD1	few	TRBV27	TRBJ2-7	CASSSVRDRGYEQYF	TGTGCCAGCAGTTCGGTCCGGGACAGGGGGTACGAGCAGTACTTC
TRBD2	.	TRBV5-1	TRBJ2-1	CASSLVGTSRHNEQFF	TGCGCCAGCAGCTTGGTGGGGACTAGCAGACACAATGAGCAGTTCTTC
TRBD1	.	TRBV27	TRBJ1-1	CASSDILGQGGTEAFF	TGTGCCAGCAGTGACATCCTCGGACAGGGTGGTACTGAAGCTTTCTTT
TRBD2	.	TRBV2	TRBJ2-7	CASSVGTSGTYEQYF	TGTGCCAGCAGCGTCGGGACTAGCGGAACCTACGAGCAGTACTTC
TRBD2	few	TRBV7-2	TRBJ2-1	CASSSKIGSGSHNEQFF	TGTGCCAGCAGCTCCAAAATTGGTAGCGGGAGTCACAATGAGCAGTTCTTC
TRBD2	few	TRBV29-1	TRBJ2-1	CSVGLAGRYNEQFF	TGCAGCGTGGGACTAGCGGGAAGGTACAATGAGCAGTTCTTC
.	.	TRBV2	TRBJ2-7	CASRNSGPSYEQYF	TGTGCCAGCAGGAATAGCGGTCCTTCCTACGAGCAGTACTTC
.	.	TRBV30	TRBJ2-7	CAWSVTNYEQYF	TGTGCCTGGAGTGTCACAAACTACGAGCAGTACTTC
.	.	TRBV27	TRBJ2-7	CASQTRRSSYEQYF	TGTGCCAGCCAAACACGTAGGAGCTCCTACGAGCAGTACTTC
TRBD2	.	TRBV4-1	TRBJ2-7	CASSQLASGRPSSYEQYF	TGCGCCAGCAGCCAACTGGCTAGCGGGAGGCCTAGCTCCTACGAGCAGTACTTC